The 26 T cell receptor beta chains below all came from one sample that was sequenced in a study of T cell repertoires in cytomegalovirus infection. Each CDR3 protein is one row after TCRdb ran MiXCR on the reads. The table lists approximately 910,000 distinct CDR3 sequences, approximately 32% of them singletons. Their antigens remain unidentified. The sample in question was cultured CD8+ T cells from PBMCs, obtained from culture after CMV antigen stimulation. The receptor set was obtained from a human donor in good health (CMV status not recorded). Some clones in this sample may be carry-over from other donors' samples.

This clonotype has more than one count but fewer than ten. The CDR3 nucleotides read TGTGCCAGCATCTTTCGACAGGGGTCTGAGCAGTTCTTC. Protein product: CASIFRQGSEQFF. This rearrangement joins TRBV11-2 to TRBJ2-1, with 8 bases aligning to TRBD1. This CDR3 has 13 amino acids. V gave up 7 bases and J gave up 9 bases; unmatched junction bases: 8. Germline V gene data show CDR1 as SGHAT and CDR2 as FQNNGV.

Note on this clonotype: A read error may explain this, as a much larger clone is one base away. The chain uses TRBV7-2 and TRBJ1-2; D gene ambiguous. Per the germline V gene, CDR1 is SGHTA and CDR2 is FQGNSA. This CDR3 is 13 amino acids long. The CDR3 DNA reads TGTGCCAACAGCTTCTTGGAGAACTATGGCTACACCTTC. Protein sequence: CANSFLENYGYTF.

This chain connects TRBV7-6 to TRBJ2-2; tentatively, D is TRBD2 (5 bases). Germline V lookup: CDR1 SGHVS, CDR2 FNYEAQ. V was shortened by 2 bases and J by 3 bases, with 10 bases between the two germline ends. CDR3 length equals 15 residues. The CDR3 DNA reads as TGTGCCAGCAGCTTACTGACTATCTACACCGGGGAGCTGTTTTTT. Translating it yields CASSLLTIYTGELFF.

As concerns this clonotype: A much larger clonotype is one base distant, so this may be a read error. V usage is TRBV12-3 or TRBV12-4 and J usage is TRBJ1-6; possibly TRBD1 for D (5 bases). CDR3 length: 13 residues. The CDR3 DNA reads as TGTGTCAGCAGTGGGACGGAAAATTCACCCCTCCACTTT. Translated, it gives CVSSGTENSPLHF.

This clonotype was recorded a few times. The V and J genes are TRBV28 and TRBJ2-4; possibly TRBD2 for D (6 bases). The CDR3 length is 14 residues. Germline V gene lookup returns CDR1 MDHEN and CDR2 SYDVKM. V lost 3 bases and J lost 8, with 14 bases in between. The CDR3: CASSFGGPLDIQYF. The CDR3 DNA reads as TGTGCCAGCAGTTTTGGAGGGCCCCTGGACATTCAGTACTTC.

The chain is built from TRBV4-1 and TRBJ1-5; TRBD1 matches 12 bases. The CDR3 is 16 amino acids. The J segment lost 7 bases and the V segment lost 0 bases, leaving 4 bases of the junction unmatched. Germline-derived CDR1 and CDR2 are MGHRA and YSYEKL. CDR3 loop: CASSQDGDRGHQPQHF. CDR3 bases: TGCGCCAGCAGCCAAGATGGGGACAGGGGGCACCAGCCCCAGCATTTT.

This clonotype was picked up many times. The CDR3 reads CASSLVGSNQPQHF. Written as DNA, the CDR3 is TGTGCCAGCAGCTTAGTAGGTAGCAATCAGCCCCAGCATTTT. The gene calls are TRBV7-9 and TRBJ1-5; D call uncertain. The germline CDR1 and CDR2 sequences are SEHNR and FQNEAQ (reference sequence). Trimming removed 1 base at V and 0 bases at J, with 4 bases between. CDR3 length: 14 amino acids.

This clonotype was detected only a few times. The chain links TRBV7-3 to TRBJ2-5; possibly TRBD2 for D (7 bases). The CDR3 totals 14 residues. Trimming took 3 bases from V and 5 from J, leaving 13 bases between them. Per germline, CDR1 SGHTA and CDR2 FQGTGA. The CDR3, as DNA: TGTGCCAGCAGCTTCGGGGGGCCAGTGGAGACCCAGTACTTC. It is translated as CASSFGGPVETQYF.

This clonotype has at least ten counts. The chain uses TRBV7-6 and TRBJ2-5; D is tentatively TRBD1 or TRBD2 (5 bases each). Trimming took 4 bases from V and 1 from J, leaving 7 bases between them. CDR1 is SGHVS, CDR2 FNYEAQ, per germline. The length of the CDR3 is 13 residues. CDR3 sequence (DNA): TGTGCCAGCAGCTGGGACGTCCAAGAGACCCAGTACTTC. It specifies CASSWDVQETQYF.

The genes are TRBV6-2 or TRBV6-3 and TRBJ2-7, with 7 bases matching TRBD1. CDR3 length equals 16 residues. Per germline, CDR1 MNHEY and CDR2 SVGEGT. V was pared by 2 bases and J by 3 bases, with 10 bases of the junction left unmatched. The CDR3: CASSYHTGDRVYEQYV. The CDR3 DNA follows: TGTGCCAGCAGTTACCACACAGGGGATAGGGTCTACGAGCAGTACGTC.

This sequence joins TRBV14 and TRBJ2-7, with no clear D. The CDR3 totals 14 residues. Per germline, CDR1 SGHDN and CDR2 FVKESK. V was cut by 4 bases and J by 3 bases, with 13 bases left in between. The CDR3 here is CASSLGSRVYEQYF. CDR3 nucleotides: TGTGCCAGCAGCCTGGGGTCTAGGGTCTACGAGCAGTACTTC.

This clonotype was observed a handful of times. V is TRBV7-8 and J is TRBJ2-7; the D gene is possibly TRBD2 (6 bases). This CDR3 region has 15 residues. In germline, CDR1 is SGHVS, CDR2 FQNEAQ. V gave up 0 bases and J gave up 8 bases, with 17 bases separating them. Written as DNA, the CDR3 is TGTGCCAGCAGCTTAGCGAGCCACTTACTAGCACAGCAGTACGTC. It encodes CASSLASHLLAQQYV.

This clonotype has ten or more counts. The chain links TRBV7-6 to TRBJ2-5; 11 bases fit TRBD2. The CDR3 runs 16 residues. The V and J ends lost 1 base and 2 bases, in that order; junction bases with no gene match: 3. Germline V lookup: CDR1 SGHVS, CDR2 FNYEAQ. The CDR3 DNA follows: TGTGCCAGCAGCTTAGAAGTAGCGGGGGGGCAAGAGACCCAGTACTTC. This sequence encodes CASSLEVAGGQETQYF.

The CDR3 nucleotides read TGCGCCAGCAGCTTGGGGACATGGGTTACGAACACTGAAGCTTTCTTT. It codes for CASSLGTWVTNTEAFF. The chain is built from TRBV5-1 and TRBJ1-1, with D possibly matching TRBD1 (5 bases). Trimming shortened V by 0 bases and J by 1 base, and 13 bases separated the two germline ends. The CDR3 is 16 amino acids. Germline CDR1 is SGHRS and CDR2 is YFSETQ.

This chain links TRBV10-3 with TRBJ1-2; 9 nucleotides line up with TRBD1. Germline values: CDR1 ENHRY, CDR2 SYGVKD. The CDR3 loop spans 17 amino acids. V dropped 8 bases and J dropped 2; count of bases not matched to a gene: 15. CDR3 DNA sequence: TGTGCCATCTCAGAGCTACAGGGGGCTTCAGGCAACTATGGCTACACCTTC. This translates into CAISELQGASGNYGYTF.

This clonotype was seen a few times. This chain links TRBV6-1 with TRBJ1-5, with 10 positions matching TRBD1. CDR1 MNHNS and CDR2 SASEGT come from the germline V gene. V was clipped by 5 bases and J by 3 bases; unmatched bases: 10. This CDR3 comprises 17 residues. The CDR3 is CASSSGQGIMANQPQHF. The CDR3 DNA reads TGTGCCAGCAGTTCGGGACAGGGGATTATGGCCAATCAGCCCCAGCATTTT.

This clonotype was recorded only once. The chain combines TRBV27 with TRBJ1-2; the match to TRBD1 covers 7 bases. V shed 4 bases and J 1 base; nucleotides not matched to a gene: 12. The CDR3 is made up of 17 amino acids. Germline CDR1 reads MNHEY; CDR2 reads SMNVEV (reference sequence). In nucleotides, the CDR3 is TGTGCCAGCAGTTCCCCCTCTCCCGGACAGGATAACTATGGCTACACCTTC. Translating gives CASSSPSPGQDNYGYTF.

The chain employs TRBV7-9 and TRBJ2-3, with 12 bases fitting TRBD2. Germline assignment: CDR1 SEHNR and CDR2 FQNEAQ (reference sequence). The CDR3 is 19 amino acids. V trimming: 8 bases; J trimming: 3 bases; junction bases outside the gene matches: 18. In nucleotides, the CDR3 is TGTGCCAGCGGAGGACTAGCGGGGCCCCAAACCACTCAGACAGATACGCAGTATTTT. This translates into CASGGLAGPQTTQTDTQYF.

This clonotype turned up a few times. One end of the junction fails to match germline, which may point to a read error. The rearrangement joins TRBV7-6 to TRBJ2-7, with TRBD1 as a possible D gene (5 bases). The CDR3 contains 14 residues. Germline V CDR1 and CDR2: SGHVS, FNYEAQ. This CDR3 reads CASSLGEGAGEQYF. CDR3 in DNA: TGTGCTAGCAGCTTAGGAGAAGGGGCTGGGGAGCAGTACTTC.

This clonotype has ten or more counts. The chain joins TRBV28 to TRBJ2-3; 8 bases line up with TRBD2. J was trimmed by 1 base and V by 6 bases; bases with no gene match: 27. CDR1 is MDHEN, CDR2 SYDVKM, per germline. The CDR3 runs 22 residues. CDR3 nucleotides: TGTGCCAGCAGCCCTCACGTGGGACTCCCTTGGCGGGGGGCCGGGGGCACAGATACGCAGTATTTT. Its protein product is CASSPHVGLPWRGAGGTDTQYF.

The chain joins TRBV20-1 to TRBJ1-2, with a weak D call TRBD1 (6 bases). The CDR3 contains 14 residues. In germline, CDR1 is DFQATT, CDR2 SNEGSKA (reference sequence). Deletions cut 0 bases from V and 5 bases from J, with 13 bases between. CDR3: CSARDMDSAYGYTF. The CDR3 DNA is TGCAGTGCTAGAGATATGGACAGTGCGTATGGCTACACCTTC.

Many counts were recorded for this clonotype. CDR3 residues: CASSPAGNTGELFF. For the CDR3, the DNA is TGTGCCAGCAGCCCGGCGGGGAACACCGGGGAGCTGTTTTTT. This chain joins TRBV7-9 and TRBJ2-2; TRBD2 is a possible D gene (5 bases). Germline V gives CDR1 SEHNR, CDR2 FQNEAQ (reference sequence). V lost 5 bases and J 1 base, leaving 8 bases between the germline ends. This CDR3 has 14 residues.

This chain links TRBV20-1 with TRBJ2-3; 9 bases agree with TRBD1. V shed 0 bases and J 5 bases; nucleotides not matched to a gene: 9. Germline lookup yields CDR1 DFQATT and CDR2 SNEGSKA (reference sequence). The CDR3 spans 16 residues. The CDR3 spells CSARDPPPGQGDTQYF. Here the CDR3 DNA reads TGCAGTGCTAGAGATCCCCCTCCGGGACAGGGAGATACGCAGTATTTT.

This chain connects TRBV2 to TRBJ2-6; D might be TRBD2 (6 bases). V was cut by 3 bases and J by 0 bases, with 12 bases left in between. Germline V gene sequence: CDR1 SNHLY, CDR2 FYNNEI. This CDR3 has 17 amino acids. CDR3 DNA: TGTGCCAGCAGTGAGTGGGAGGTCCCCTCTGGGGCCAACGTCCTGACTTTC. Residues: CASSEWEVPSGANVLTF. Full variable domain (remainder filled in from reference TRBV2 and TRBJ2-6): EPEVTQTPSHQVTQMGQEVILRCVPISNHLYFYWYRQILGQKVEFLVSFYNNEISEKSEIFDDQFSVERPDGSNFTLKIRSTKLEDSAMYFCASSEWEVPSGANVLTFGAGSRLTVL.

The V and J genes are TRBV19 and TRBJ2-2; 9 nucleotides agree with TRBD1. The junction had 11 bases not matched to a gene; V was cut back by 7 bases and J by 8 bases. Germline CDR1 LNHDA, CDR2 SQIVND (reference sequence). There are 15 residues in the CDR3. CDR3 DNA: TGTGCCAGTATGGATAAGGGGACAGGGCAAGGGGAGCTGTTTTTT. It encodes CASMDKGTGQGELFF.

The chain uses TRBV4-2 and TRBJ2-1; TRBD1 matches at 7 bases. Germline V gene sequence: CDR1 LGHNA, CDR2 YNFKEQ. The V gene end was trimmed by 4 bases and the J gene end by 0 bases; junction bases not matched to a gene: 6. The CDR3 covers 16 residues. The CDR3 nucleotides read TGTGCCAGCAGCCTACAGGGGCGAAACTCCTACAATGAGCAGTTCTTC. It is translated as CASSLQGRNSYNEQFF.